The 13 T cell receptor beta chains presented below share a single source sample, sequenced in a study of T-cell reconstitution after alpha-beta-depleted transplantation in children. This sample's TCRbeta library carried unique molecular identifier barcodes. TCRdb recomputed calls from the PCR reads with MiXCR, one row per CDR3 protein. The table lists 700,000 to 950,000 distinct CDR3 sequences, less than 20% of them singletons. The sequencing here drew on PBMCs, mostly from graft donor cells, taken 360 days after TCRalphabeta/CD19-depleted stem cell transplant. These receptors all stem from a male patient younger than 18 who had a stem cell transplant for acute lymphoblastic leukemia, so the T cells may come from the graft donor.

This clonotype was observed a few times. V gene TRBV2 combines with J gene TRBJ1-3; D uncertain. The CDR3 contains 11 residues. V was trimmed by 7 bases and J by 3 bases, leaving 4 bases between them. Germline V gene sequence: CDR1 SNHLY, CDR2 FYNNEI. CDR3 in amino acids: CASNIGNTIYF. Here the CDR3 DNA reads TGTGCCAGCAACATTGGAAACACCATATATTTT.

The chain combines TRBV2 with TRBJ2-1; 10 nucleotides match TRBD2. Germline lookup yields CDR1 SNHLY and CDR2 FYNNEI. The CDR3 spans 13 residues. The J segment lost 2 bases and the V segment lost 8 bases, leaving 0 bases of the junction unmatched. As DNA, the CDR3 is TGTGCCAGCGGGACTAGCGCCTACAATGAGCAGTTCTTC. Translation: CASGTSAYNEQFF.

V is TRBV7-9 and J is TRBJ2-1; D possibly corresponds to TRBD2 (6 bases). CDR1 SEHNR and CDR2 FQNEAQ come from the germline V gene (reference sequence). V lost 2 bases, J lost 8 bases, and 16 bases lay in between. The CDR3 is 15 amino acids. This chain's CDR3 is CASSLPSGGLDEQFF. The CDR3 DNA is TGTGCCAGCAGCTTACCCAGTGGAGGGTTGGATGAGCAGTTCTTC.

In its sample, this clonotype was seen a few times. The rearrangement uses TRBV6-2 or TRBV6-3 and TRBJ2-1; D is tentatively TRBD1 or TRBD2 (5 bases each). Trimming took 6 bases from V and 2 from J, leaving 11 bases between them. The germline V gene has CDR1 MNHEY and CDR2 SVGEGT. The CDR3 has 14 residues. The CDR3 DNA follows: TGTGCCAGCAGCCACGGGGCCACCTACAATGAGCAGTTCTTC. As protein: CASSHGATYNEQFF.

This clonotype was recorded a few times. The J gene is TRBJ2-1, the V gene TRBV11-2, with TRBD2 matching 11 bases. The trim removed 2 bases at V and 5 bases at J, leaving 8 bases unmatched. From germline, CDR1 is SGHAT and CDR2 FQNNGV. This CDR3 is 17 amino acids long. The CDR3 DNA reads TGTGCCAGCAGCTTAAATTCGGGACTAGCGGTGAACAATGAGCAGTTCTTC. The encoded protein is CASSLNSGLAVNNEQFF. Drawing the rest from reference TRBV11-2 and TRBJ2-1, the complete variable domain is EAGVAQSPRYKIIEKRQSVAFWCNPISGHATLYWYQQILGQGPKLLIQFQNNGVVDDSQLPKDRFSAERLKGVDSTLKIQPAKLEDSAVYLCASSLNSGLAVNNEQFFGPGTRLTVL.

There are a few counts of this clonotype. This chain links TRBV5-1 with TRBJ2-3; 9 bases match TRBD2. The CDR3 sequence is 17 residues long. Germline CDR1 SGHRS, CDR2 YFSETQ. Losses at the gene ends were 0 bases for V and 1 base for J; bases not matched to a gene: 6. CDR3 amino acids: CASSLVGSGSGTDTQYF. The CDR3 DNA reads TGCGCCAGCAGCTTGGTTGGTAGCGGGAGCGGCACAGATACGCAGTATTTT.

This sequence joins TRBV3-1 and TRBJ2-3; D may be TRBD1 (5 bases). CDR1 is LGHDT, CDR2 YNNKEL, per germline (reference sequence). The ends were cut back, 7 bases at V and 2 bases at J, with 10 bases in the middle. The CDR3 loop spans 13 amino acids. The CDR3 region is CASKDGHTDTQYF. In nucleotides, the CDR3 is TGTGCCAGCAAGGACGGACACACAGATACGCAGTATTTT.

V gene TRBV20-1 combines with J gene TRBJ2-7; 11 bases agree with TRBD2. The trim removed 0 bases at V and 4 bases at J, leaving 5 bases unmatched. This CDR3 has 15 residues. Germline-derived CDR1 and CDR2 are DFQATT and SNEGSKA (reference sequence). Written as DNA, the CDR3 is TGCAGTGCTAGAGATCCCATAGCGGGAGGGTACGAGCAGTACTTC. Its translation: CSARDPIAGGYEQYF.

The V gene is TRBV7-8, the J gene TRBJ1-5; TRBD1 matches 10 bases. The CDR3 sequence is 16 residues long. Trimming cost V 2 bases and J 5 bases; bases outside gene matches: 6. Germline-derived CDR1 and CDR2 are SGHVS and FQNEAQ. The CDR3 coding sequence is TGTGCCAGCAGCTTATTTGGGACAGGGGACGATCAGCCCCAGCATTTT. The encoded protein is CASSLFGTGDDQPQHF.

The chain recombines TRBV6-1 with TRBJ2-7; 9 bases are shared with TRBD1. CDR1 is MNHNS and CDR2 is SASEGT in the germline V gene. Trimming at V came to 5 bases and at J to 0 bases, leaving 8 bases not matched to a gene. The CDR3 sequence is 16 residues long. CDR3 protein: CASSRVGTGSSYEQYF. Written as DNA, the CDR3 is TGTGCCAGCAGTCGCGTAGGGACAGGGTCCTCCTACGAGCAGTACTTC.

This clonotype has a handful of counts. The J gene is TRBJ2-1, the V gene TRBV7-6, with TRBD2 matching 10 bases. The CDR3 is 16 residues long. V lost 1 base to trimming and J lost 8 bases; unmatched junction nucleotides: 8. Germline values: CDR1 SGHVS, CDR2 FNYEAQ. CDR3 in DNA: TGTGCCAGCAGCTTAGATCGACTAGCGGGCCTGGATGAGCAGTTCTTC. It yields the protein CASSLDRLAGLDEQFF.

This clonotype was counted between two and nine times. The J gene is TRBJ2-1, the V gene TRBV5-1, with 11 nucleotides matching TRBD2. Unmatched junction bases numbered 3, after V lost 4 bases and J lost 0 bases. Looked up from germline, CDR1 is SGHRS and CDR2 is YFSETQ. The CDR3 has 16 residues. As DNA, the CDR3 is TGCGCCAGCAGCCCTACTAGCGGGGGCTCCTACAATGAGCAGTTCTTC. Protein: CASSPTSGGSYNEQFF.

There are a few counts of this clonotype. The V gene is TRBV5-1, the J gene TRBJ2-2; D is ambiguous. This CDR3 is built from 17 residues. Trimming removed 6 bases from V and 0 bases from J, with 18 bases in between. Germline V gene lookup returns CDR1 SGHRS and CDR2 YFSETQ. The CDR3 reads CASTSAPPRPNTGELFF. The CDR3, as DNA: TGCGCCAGCACCAGCGCCCCCCCTCGACCGAACACCGGGGAGCTGTTTTTT. Full variable domain (remainder filled in from reference TRBV5-1 and TRBJ2-2): KAGVTQTPRYLIKTRGQQVTLSCSPISGHRSVSWYQQTPGQGLQFLFEYFSETQRNKGNFPGRFSGRQFSNSRSEMNVSTLELGDSALYLCASTSAPPRPNTGELFFGEGSRLTVL.